The 24 T cell receptor beta chains presented below share a single source sample, sequenced in a study of cytomegalovirus exposure and HLA in healthy donors. A multiplex PCR was run with 60 Vbeta primers and 13 Jbeta primers. TCRdb's copy holds only in-frame clones and misses some; the assay was immunoSEQ multiplex PCR. The sample lists nearly 110,000 clones, roughly 80% occurring once. Input material: PBMCs. The receptors were sampled from a man between 60 and 75 years old in good health and CMV-seronegative.

V gene TRBV7-6 combines with J gene TRBJ1-6, with a weak D call TRBD1 (5 bases). The CDR3 covers 16 residues. CDR1 and CDR2 from the germline V gene are SGHVS and FNYEAQ. V lost 5 bases, J lost 7 bases, and 18 bases lay in between. CDR3 coding DNA: TGTGCCAGCAGCCGTGCCCGGGGGGACTTGAATTCACCCCTCCACTTT. Its protein product is CASSRARGDLNSPLHF. The whole variable domain, filled in from reference TRBV7-6 and TRBJ1-6, reads GAGVSQSPRYKVTKRGQDVALRCDPISGHVSLYWYRQALGQGPEFLTYFNYEAQQDKSGLPNDRFSAERPEGSISTLTIQRTEQRDSAMYRCASSRARGDLNSPLHFGNGTRLTVT.

The chain combines TRBV7-2 with TRBJ2-6; tentative D call: TRBD1 (5 bases). The CDR3 runs to 13 residues. The germline V gene encodes CDR1 SGHTA and CDR2 FQGNSA. The V gene lost 2 bases and the J gene lost 8 bases, with 7 bases spanning the gap. CDR3 loop: CASSLRGTNVLTF. CDR3 nucleotide sequence: TGTGCCAGCAGCTTAAGGGGAACCAACGTCCTGACTTTC. Filled out from reference TRBV7-2 and TRBJ2-6, the complete variable domain reads GAGVSQSPSNKVTEKGKDVELRCDPISGHTALYWYRQSLGQGLEFLIYFQGNSAPDKSGLPSDRFSAERTGGSVSTLTIQRTQQEDSAVYLCASSLRGTNVLTFGAGSRLTVL.

This clone was picked up a small number of times. The rearrangement links TRBV6-1 to TRBJ2-2; the D gene is possibly TRBD2 (5 bases). The germline gives CDR1 MNHNS, CDR2 SASEGT. This CDR3 region has 14 residues. V lost 8 bases and J lost 5, with 15 bases in between. In nucleotides, the CDR3 is TGTGCCAGCGGTTGGACTCCCAAAACCGGGGAGCTGTTTTTT. It translates to CASGWTPKTGELFF.

The chain employs TRBV6-1 and TRBJ1-2; 7 positions agree with TRBD1. Germline trimming cut 8 bases from V and 6 bases from J; bases unmatched to any gene: 12. Germline V CDR1 and CDR2: MNHNS, SASEGT. CDR3 length: 14 amino acids. CDR3 protein: CASSRAGGGDGYTF. CDR3 sequence (DNA): TGTGCCAGCTCCAGGGCGGGAGGGGGCGATGGCTACACCTTC.

The chain joins TRBV28 to TRBJ2-7; 8 bases fit TRBD2. Germline CDR1 MDHEN, CDR2 SYDVKM. The CDR3 runs 14 residues. The J segment lost 3 bases and the V segment lost 6 bases, leaving 7 bases of the junction unmatched. As DNA, the CDR3 is TGTGCCAGCAGCGTCTCGGGGGGGGTCTACGAGCAGTACGTC. Protein: CASSVSGGVYEQYV.

This clone has a handful of counts. V gene TRBV18 combines with J gene TRBJ1-4, with D tentatively TRBD1 (5 bases). Trimming removed 6 bases at V and 4 bases at J, with 9 bases between. There are 13 residues in the CDR3. Looked up from germline, CDR1 is KGHSH and CDR2 is LQKENI. The CDR3 loop reads CASSLDSNEKLFF. Written as DNA, the CDR3 is TGTGCCAGCTCCCTAGACAGTAATGAAAAACTGTTTTTT.

This chain joins TRBV18 and TRBJ2-7, with D tentatively TRBD1 (5 bases). Per the germline V gene, CDR1 is KGHSH and CDR2 is LQKENI. The V gene lost 3 bases and the J gene lost 3 bases, with 9 bases spanning the gap. This CDR3 has 13 amino acids. The CDR3 spells CASSPTRDYEQYF. For the CDR3, the DNA is TGTGCCAGCTCACCTACCAGGGACTACGAGCAGTACTTC.

The chain joins TRBV19 to TRBJ1-2; TRBD1 agrees at 11 bases. V gave up 5 bases and J gave up 7 bases; unmatched junction bases: 12. This CDR3 comprises 16 residues. Germline V gives CDR1 LNHDA, CDR2 SQIVND (reference sequence). The CDR3: CASSSFRTGGESGYTF. In DNA, the CDR3 is TGTGCCAGTAGTTCATTTCGGACAGGGGGCGAGAGTGGCTACACCTTC.

The gene calls are TRBV7-2 and TRBJ1-3; the D gene is possibly TRBD1 (6 bases). The CDR3 covers 16 residues. Germline V gene sequence: CDR1 SGHTA, CDR2 FQGNSA. Trimming removed 5 bases at V and 3 bases at J, with 17 bases between. Written as DNA, the CDR3 is TGTGCCAGCAGCCTTCTCGGACAGACGAGTGGAAACACCATATATTTT. As protein: CASSLLGQTSGNTIYF. Full variable domain (remainder filled in from reference TRBV7-2 and TRBJ1-3): GAGVSQSPSNKVTEKGKDVELRCDPISGHTALYWYRQSLGQGLEFLIYFQGNSAPDKSGLPSDRFSAERTGGSVSTLTIQRTQQEDSAVYLCASSLLGQTSGNTIYFGEGSWLTVV.

This clone has a handful of counts. The rearrangement links TRBV2 to TRBJ1-1; TRBD1 matches at 8 bases. Unmatched junction bases numbered 4, after V lost 7 bases and J lost 0 bases. Germline V gene data show CDR1 as SNHLY and CDR2 as FYNNEI. This CDR3 is built from 14 residues. In DNA, the CDR3 is TGTGCCAGCACGGACAGGGAGGTGAACACTGAAGCTTTCTTT. It codes for CASTDREVNTEAFF.

The V call is TRBV5-6, the J call TRBJ1-6, with no clear D. The germline V and J ends were trimmed by 0 bases and 6 bases, with 4 bases remaining between them. The V gene's germline CDR1 is SGHDT and CDR2 YYEEEE. The CDR3 contains 13 residues. The DNA for the CDR3 is TGTGCCAGCAGCTTGGACACTAATTCACCCCTCCACTTT. Amino acid sequence: CASSLDTNSPLHF.

The chain employs TRBV2 and TRBJ1-4, with D possibly matching TRBD1 (6 bases). Germline lookup yields CDR1 SNHLY and CDR2 FYNNEI. The CDR3 consists of 14 residues. Trimming removed 6 bases from V and 7 bases from J, with 15 bases in between. The CDR3 protein is CASRVRGSVEKLFF. CDR3 sequence (DNA): TGTGCCAGCAGAGTGAGGGGGTCCGTTGAAAAACTGTTTTTT. Complete variable domain (other parts from reference TRBV2 and TRBJ1-4): EPEVTQTPSHQVTQMGQEVILRCVPISNHLYFYWYRQILGQKVEFLVSFYNNEISEKSEIFDDQFSVERPDGSNFTLKIRSTKLEDSAMYFCASRVRGSVEKLFFGSGTQLSVL.

This sequence joins TRBV28 and TRBJ2-1; D possibly corresponds to TRBD1 (5 bases). Germline assignment: CDR1 MDHEN and CDR2 SYDVKM. V lost 5 bases and J 0 bases, leaving 20 bases between the germline ends. The length of the CDR3 is 18 residues. The CDR3 DNA reads TGTGCCAGCAGTCCTGGGGCAGGGCACGTTAGCTCCTACAATGAGCAGTTCTTC. Protein product: CASSPGAGHVSSYNEQFF.

The chain employs TRBV5-1 and TRBJ1-1, with D possibly TRBD1 on 6 matching bases. Germline loops: CDR1 SGHRS, CDR2 YFSETQ. The V and J ends lost 0 bases and 7 bases respectively, with 13 bases between them. The CDR3 contains 14 residues. This CDR3 reads CASSLGGGEGEAFF. The CDR3 nucleotides read TGCGCCAGCAGCTTGGGTGGGGGCGAGGGTGAAGCTTTCTTT.

V gene TRBV7-2 combines with J gene TRBJ2-5; TRBD2 matches 11 bases. V trimming: 1 base; J trimming: 2 bases; junction bases outside the gene matches: 6. The germline CDR1 and CDR2 sequences are SGHTA and FQGNSA. The CDR3 is 17 amino acids. The CDR3 nucleotides read TGTGCCAGCAGCTTAGGTAGCGGGGGGGCGTTACAAGAGACCCAGTACTTC. This codes for CASSLGSGGALQETQYF.

This rearrangement joins TRBV4-2 to TRBJ2-2, with 8 bases aligning to TRBD2. CDR3 length: 15 residues. In germline, CDR1 is LGHNA, CDR2 YNFKEQ. V shed 0 bases, J shed 11 bases, and the junction held 8 bases outside the gene matches. The CDR3 reads CASSQENGGAVELFF. The CDR3 nucleotides read TGTGCCAGCAGCCAAGAGAACGGGGGGGCCGTAGAGCTGTTTTTT.

The gene calls are TRBV6-5 and TRBJ2-6, with 7 bases identical to TRBD1. Germline CDR1 is MNHEY and CDR2 is SVGAGI. The CDR3 spans 14 residues. V lost 2 bases to trimming and J lost 8 bases; unmatched junction nucleotides: 3. The CDR3 protein is CASSYTGQTNVLTF. The CDR3 region has the DNA TGTGCCAGCAGTTACACGGGACAGACCAACGTCCTGACTTTC.

The chain carries TRBV6-6 and TRBJ2-1; 11 nucleotides align to TRBD2. The CDR3 has 16 amino acids. V lost 6 bases to trimming and J lost 6 bases; unmatched junction nucleotides: 10. Germline-derived CDR1 and CDR2 are MNHNY and SVGAGI (reference sequence). The CDR3 region is CASRGGLAGGFNEQFF. The CDR3 DNA reads as TGTGCCAGCAGGGGGGGCCTAGCGGGGGGATTCAATGAGCAGTTCTTC.

The chain combines TRBV11-2 with TRBJ1-1; no firm D call. CDR1 and CDR2 from the germline V gene are SGHAT and FQNNGV. The V end lost 1 base, the J end lost 3 bases, and 6 bases lay between the germline ends. This CDR3 contains 13 residues. DNA of the CDR3: TGTGCCAGCAGCTTAGGCCAGGACACTGAAGCTTTCTTT. It yields the protein CASSLGQDTEAFF.

The gene calls are TRBV11-2 and TRBJ2-1; D remains ambiguous. The CDR3 covers 16 residues. CDR1 and CDR2 from the germline V gene are SGHAT and FQNNGV. V was clipped by 4 bases and J by 0 bases, with 13 bases between them. The CDR3 nucleotides read TGTGCCAGCAGCTCTAGACCGCGGATCTCCTACAATGAGCAGTTCTTC. Translation gives CASSSRPRISYNEQFF.

V gene TRBV4-1 combines with J gene TRBJ2-2; 11 bases line up with TRBD1. V lost 4 bases, J lost 6 bases, and 4 bases stayed unmatched. Germline lookup yields CDR1 MGHRA and CDR2 YSYEKL. There are 15 residues in the CDR3. The CDR3 is CASSRAGQGAGELFF. In DNA form, the CDR3 reads TGCGCCAGCAGCCGGGCGGGACAGGGGGCCGGGGAGCTGTTTTTT.

The V gene is TRBV4-1, the J gene TRBJ1-1, with D maybe TRBD1 (6 bases). The V gene's germline CDR1 is MGHRA and CDR2 YSYEKL. Trimming took 4 bases from V and 2 from J, leaving 14 bases between them. The CDR3 loop spans 15 amino acids. CDR3 bases: TGCGCCAGCAGCCGAGGGGGTAACTTTAACACTGAAGCTTTCTTT. It codes for CASSRGGNFNTEAFF.

Comments on this clone: Distinct nucleotide sequences in the sample also encode this CDR3. The chain combines TRBV4-1 with TRBJ1-1; no definite D call. CDR3 length: 15 residues. V lost 1 base to trimming and J lost 0 bases, with 9 bases between them. Germline V gene lookup returns CDR1 MGHRA and CDR2 YSYEKL. The CDR3 DNA is TGCGCCAGCAGCCAAGCCGCGGGTATGAACACTGAAGCTTTCTTT. Its translation is CASSQAAGMNTEAFF.

This rearrangement joins TRBV27 to TRBJ2-7, with 14 bases that match TRBD2. This CDR3 has 17 amino acids. J lost 1 base, V lost 5 bases, and 7 bases had no gene match. CDR1 and CDR2 (germline): MNHEY, SMNVEV (reference sequence). CDR3 DNA: TGTGCCAGCAGTCCTACCGGACTAGCGGGGGGATCCTACGAGCAGTACTTC. Protein sequence: CASSPTGLAGGSYEQYF.